The clone carrying this T cell receptor beta chain was seen more than once but under ten times. The sample belongs to a study of human T cells and chemical hapten exposure. In the study overall: Small volume differences among pooled libraries mainly caused per-sample TCR yield variation.

Each CDR3 protein is one row after TCRdb ran MiXCR on the RACE reads. This table holds about 99,000 distinct CDR3 sequences, roughly 12% found once. The sample's time point: patch test 1, 2 weeks after DPC sensitization. Treatment specified: therapeutic diphenylcyclopropenone sensitization with weekly scalp DPC. The template was total RNA from unfractionated whole blood. This CDR3 is 16 amino acids long. Germline V gene lookup returns CDR1 SGHRS and CDR2 YFSETQ. V was cut by 0 bases and J by 6 bases, with 13 bases left in between. Material: whole blood, obtained in connection with sensitization to the hapten diphenylcyclopropenone (DPC). The rearrangement joins TRBV5-1 to TRBJ1-6; D perhaps matches TRBD1 (6 bases). The sequence derives from a woman aged 40 to 50 with alopecia areata. Some clones in this sample may be carry-over from other donors' samples. DNA of the CDR3: TGCGCCAGCAGCTTGGTGGGGCAGGGGTTTAATTCACCCCTCCACTTT. It translates to CASSLVGQGFNSPLHF.